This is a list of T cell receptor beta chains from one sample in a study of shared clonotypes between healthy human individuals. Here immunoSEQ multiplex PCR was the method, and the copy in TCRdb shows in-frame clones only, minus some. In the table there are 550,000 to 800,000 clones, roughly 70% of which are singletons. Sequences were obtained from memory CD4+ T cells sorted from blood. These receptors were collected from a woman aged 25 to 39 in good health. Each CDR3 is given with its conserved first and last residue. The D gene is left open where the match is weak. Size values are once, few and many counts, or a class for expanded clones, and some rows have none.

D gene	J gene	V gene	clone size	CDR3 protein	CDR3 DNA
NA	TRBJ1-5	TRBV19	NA	CASSIGLDQPQHF	TGTGCCAGTAGTATTGGGCTGGATCAGCCCCAGCATTTT
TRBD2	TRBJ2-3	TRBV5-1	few	CASSWRTSGSRTDTQYF	TGCGCCAGCAGCTGGAGGACTAGCGGGAGTCGTACAGATACGCAGTATTTT
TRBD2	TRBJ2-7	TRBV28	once	CASSPQLAGVYEQYF	TGTGCCAGCAGCCCCCAACTAGCGGGAGTGTACGAGCAGTACTTC
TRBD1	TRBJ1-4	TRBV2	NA	CASSGQVNEKLFF	TGTGCCAGCAGCGGACAGGTTAATGAAAAACTGTTTTTT
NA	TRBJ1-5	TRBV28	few	CASNLYSNQPQHF	TGTGCCAGCAACCTTTATAGCAATCAGCCCCAGCATTTT
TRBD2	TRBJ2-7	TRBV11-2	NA	CASSSSLAGGTYEQYF	TGTGCCAGCAGCTCCTCCCTAGCGGGGGGTACCTACGAGCAGTACTTC
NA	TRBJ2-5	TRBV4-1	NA	CASSHIQETQYF	TGCGCCAGCAGCCACATCCAAGAGACCCAGTACTTC
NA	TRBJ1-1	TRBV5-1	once	CASSLDRVTFF	TGCGCCAGCAGCTTGGACAGGGTGACTTTCTTT
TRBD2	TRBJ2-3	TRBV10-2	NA	CASSLPVFRAGDADTQYF	TGCGCCAGCAGTCTCCCCGTTTTTCGAGCGGGAGACGCAGATACGCAGTATTTT
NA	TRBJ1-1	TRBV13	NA	CASSFRGNTEAFF	TGTGCCAGCAGCTTTAGGGGCAACACTGAAGCTTTCTTT
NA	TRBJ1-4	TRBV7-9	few	CASSGGDGANEKLFF	TGTGCCAGCAGCGGGGGGGACGGAGCTAATGAAAAACTGTTTTTT
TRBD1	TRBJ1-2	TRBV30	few	CAWSAYYRDRNNYGYTF	TGTGCCTGGAGTGCTTATTACCGGGACAGAAATAACTATGGCTACACCTTC
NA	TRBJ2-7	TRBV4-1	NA	CASSQGPGKYF	TGCGCCAGCAGCCAGGGCCCGGGAAAGTACTTC
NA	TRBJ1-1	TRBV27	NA	CASSLSLTGLSGTEAFF	TGTGCCAGCAGTTTATCGTTAACAGGGCTCTCTGGAACTGAAGCTTTCTTT
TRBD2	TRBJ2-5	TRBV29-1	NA	CSVGRGREQYF	TGCAGCGTTGGACGGGGGAGGGAGCAGTACTTC
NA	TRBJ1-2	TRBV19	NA	CASSIGGLLPYGYTF	TGTGCCAGTAGTATAGGAGGGCTTCTGCCCTATGGCTACACCTTC
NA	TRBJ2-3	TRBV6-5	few	CASRRQEYTDTQYF	TGTGCCAGCAGGCGACAGGAGTACACAGATACGCAGTATTTT
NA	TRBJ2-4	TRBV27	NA	CASSLSVLAKNIQYF	TGTGCCAGCAGTTTATCGGTGTTAGCCAAAAACATTCAGTACTTC
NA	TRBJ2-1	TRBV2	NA	CASSEGGPARNEQFF	TGTGCCAGCAGTGAAGGGGGGCCAGCAAGGAATGAGCAGTTCTTC
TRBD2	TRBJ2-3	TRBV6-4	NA	CASSPRAGRVTDTQYF	TGTGCCAGCAGCCCTAGAGCGGGAAGGGTCACAGATACGCAGTATTTT
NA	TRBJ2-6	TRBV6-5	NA	CATGGSSGANVLTF	TGTGCCACCGGAGGTAGCTCTGGGGCCAACGTCCTGACTTTC
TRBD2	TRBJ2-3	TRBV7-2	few	CASSSPGTSLQGTQYF	TGTGCCAGCAGCTCACCCGGGACTAGCCTCCAGGGCACGCAGTATTTT
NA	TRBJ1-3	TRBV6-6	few	CASSLQTGSGNTIYF	TGTGCCAGCAGTTTACAGACAGGCTCTGGAAACACCATATATTTT
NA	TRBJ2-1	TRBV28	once	CASIQGSSYNEQFF	TGTGCCAGCATACAGGGTAGCTCCTACAATGAGCAGTTCTTC
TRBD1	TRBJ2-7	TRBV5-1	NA	CASSSGQAGYEQYF	TGCGCCAGCAGCTCCGGACAGGCAGGCTACGAGCAGTACTTC
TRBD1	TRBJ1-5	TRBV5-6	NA	CASSLQGADGNQPQHF	TGTGCCAGCAGCTTGCAGGGGGCCGATGGCAATCAGCCCCAGCATTTT
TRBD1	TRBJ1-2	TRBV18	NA	CASSPQGANGYTF	TGTGCCAGCTCACCACAGGGGGCTAATGGCTACACCTTC
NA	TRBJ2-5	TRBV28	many	CASSKAAWETQYF	TGTGCCAGCAGTAAGGCGGCTTGGGAGACCCAGTACTTC
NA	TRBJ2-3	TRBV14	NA	CASSPRGTTDTQYF	TGTGCCAGCAGCCCCCGGGGGACCACAGATACGCAGTATTTT
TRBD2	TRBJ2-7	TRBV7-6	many	CASSLGSGVYEQYF	TGTGCCAGCAGCTTAGGTAGCGGGGTCTACGAGCAGTACTTC